The clone carrying this T cell receptor beta chain has at least ten counts. The target antigen is unknown. These data originate in a study of regulatory T cells in long-lasting Graves disease. Study-wide results and limits: Whereas new patients shared roughly 910 public clonotypes, persistent patients shared more, at approximately 2,500.

V was clipped by 0 bases and J by 6 bases, with 9 bases between them. CDR3 length: 13 amino acids. The germline V gene has CDR1 GTSNPN and CDR2 SVGIG (reference sequence). Arm-PCR of CDR3 regions and iRepertoire HTBI primers were used to build TCR beta libraries. TCRdb ran MiXCR on the multiplex PCR reads and lists one entry per CDR3 protein. The sample lists some 490,000 distinct CDR3 sequences; approximately 12% were seen once. Time point given: newly diagnosed GD, antithyroid drugs for less than 3 months. PBMCs were the source of the RNA used for TCR sequencing. A further study also used this sample, focusing on T cells in Graves' hyperthyroidism and ophthalmopathy. Per that paper: Hyperthyroidism patients were newly diagnosed, had disease duration under 2 months, and were aged 18 to 65 years.

The V call is TRBV30, the J call TRBJ2-1; D unclear. The clonotype was recovered from a woman aged 25 to 39 with Graves disease. The sequencing used peripheral blood mononuclear cells (PBMCs), collected at new diagnosis, from a patient treated with antithyroid drugs. CDR3 residues: CAWSVRRSNEQFF. Here the CDR3 DNA reads TGTGCCTGGAGTGTACGAAGAAGCAATGAGCAGTTCTTC.